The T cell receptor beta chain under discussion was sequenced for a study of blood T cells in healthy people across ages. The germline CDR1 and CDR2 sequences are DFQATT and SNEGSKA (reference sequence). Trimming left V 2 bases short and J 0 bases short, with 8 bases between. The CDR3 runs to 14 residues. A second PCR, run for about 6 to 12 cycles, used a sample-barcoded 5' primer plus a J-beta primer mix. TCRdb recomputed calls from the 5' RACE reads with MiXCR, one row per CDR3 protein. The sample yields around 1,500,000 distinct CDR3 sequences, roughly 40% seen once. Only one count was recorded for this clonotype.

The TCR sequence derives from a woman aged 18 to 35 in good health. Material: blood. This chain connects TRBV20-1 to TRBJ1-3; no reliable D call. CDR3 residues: CSARLTASGNTIYF. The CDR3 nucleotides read TGCAGTGCTAGATTGACGGCCTCTGGAAACACCATATATTTT.